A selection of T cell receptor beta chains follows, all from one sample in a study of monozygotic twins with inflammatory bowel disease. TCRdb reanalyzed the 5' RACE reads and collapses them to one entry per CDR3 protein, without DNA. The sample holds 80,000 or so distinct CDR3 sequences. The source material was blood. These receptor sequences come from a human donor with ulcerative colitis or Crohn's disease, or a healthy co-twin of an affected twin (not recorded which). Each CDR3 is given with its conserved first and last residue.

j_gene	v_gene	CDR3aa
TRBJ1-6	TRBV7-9	CASSLAPTGNSPLHF
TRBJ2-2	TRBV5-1	CASSLGGGELFF
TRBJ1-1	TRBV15	CATSRDTEAFF
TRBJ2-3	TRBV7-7	CASSRTQKNTDTQYF
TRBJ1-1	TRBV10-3	CAISESIKGGAFF
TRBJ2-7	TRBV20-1	CSARDRGSHEQYF
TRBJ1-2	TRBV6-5	CASSSGLYGYTF
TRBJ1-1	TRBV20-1	CSASKQGAGTEAFF
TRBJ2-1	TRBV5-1	CASRGLAAYNEQFF
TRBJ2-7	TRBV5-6	CASSLFGALTYEQYF
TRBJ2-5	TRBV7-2	CASSWQETQYF
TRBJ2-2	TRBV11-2	CASSSDLGIVTGELFF
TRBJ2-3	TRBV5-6	CASSLFKGTDTQYF
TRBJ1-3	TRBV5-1	CASGESPDNGNTIYF
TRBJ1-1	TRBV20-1	CSARDGGREGAEAFF
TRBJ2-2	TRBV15	CATSSKNQRDGELFF
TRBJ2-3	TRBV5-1	CASSTPTGGIPDTQYF
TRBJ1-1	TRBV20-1	CSARDQGRGTEAFF
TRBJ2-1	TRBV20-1	CSAGTSGGQFF
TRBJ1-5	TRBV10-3	CAISELQEPQHF
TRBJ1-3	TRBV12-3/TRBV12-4	CASRQQGSDTIYF
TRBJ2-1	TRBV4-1	CASSQPDRGGEQFF
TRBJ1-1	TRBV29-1	CSVESWTNTEAFF
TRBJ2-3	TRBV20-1	CSARDLADTQYF
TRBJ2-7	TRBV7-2	CASSFGQTSDQYF
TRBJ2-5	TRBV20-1	CSATRLARETQYF
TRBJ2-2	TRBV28	CASSSRRTGVRAGELFF
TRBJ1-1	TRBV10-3	CAISEPGNTEAFF
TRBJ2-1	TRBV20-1	CSASRVSGGAYYNEQFF